These 3 T cell receptor beta chains share one sample of origin, sequenced in a study of blood T cell repertoires in COVID-19. Generated by immunoSEQ multiplex PCR, the TCRdb table keeps only in-frame clones and is missing some. The sample carries roughly 140,000 clones, around four fifths recorded once. The sample consisted of PBMCs or T cells enriched from blood (not recorded which). The receptors were sampled from a woman in her thirties or forties who had recovered from COVID-19.

The chain uses TRBV29-1 and TRBJ2-1, with 8 positions matching TRBD1. In germline, CDR1 is SQVTM, CDR2 ANQGSEA. This CDR3 spans 14 amino acids. V lost 3 bases to trimming and J lost 0 bases; unmatched junction nucleotides: 1. The CDR3 sequence: CSVEDRASYNEQFF. As DNA, the CDR3 is TGCAGCGTTGAGGACAGGGCCTCCTACAATGAGCAGTTCTTC.

The chain carries TRBV6-5 and TRBJ1-1; 7 bases map to TRBD1. The germline CDR1 and CDR2 sequences are MNHEY and SVGAGI. J gave up 4 bases and V 6 bases, and 8 bases lay outside the gene matches. The length of the CDR3 is 14 residues. CDR3 in DNA: TGTGCCAGCAGAATACAGGGGTTGAGCACTGAAGCTTTCTTT. Its protein product is CASRIQGLSTEAFF.

The chain employs TRBV12-3 or TRBV12-4 and TRBJ2-7; TRBD1 might be the D (5 bases). Trimming left V 7 bases short and J 2 bases short, with 9 bases between. The CDR3 length is 12 residues. This CDR3 is CASTDRAYEQYF. CDR3 coding DNA: TGTGCCAGCACCGACAGAGCCTACGAGCAGTACTTC.